This T cell receptor (beta chain) was recovered during a study of blood T cell repertoires in COVID-19. Study summary: Acute-phase and convalescent COVID-19 samples originated in the United States, Italy and Spain. From T cells, B-cell-depleted T cells, or PBMCs came the material, which was cDNA or gDNA.

The CDR3 spans 14 residues. Germline CDR1 and CDR2: WSHSY and SAAADI. Trimming shortened V by 4 bases and J by 4 bases, and 13 bases separated the two germline ends. Under the authors' procedure: Estimates of nucleated cell counts were drawn from the amplification of reference gene primers. Here immunoSEQ multiplex PCR was the method, and the copy in TCRdb shows in-frame clones only, minus some. The DNA was the basis for D and trimming; V, J and clone size are from that table. The data contain under 300,000 clones, roughly 85% of them singletons. Sequencing was performed on peripheral blood. This chain connects TRBV10-2 to TRBJ1-1, with D perhaps TRBD1 (5 bases). The sequence came from a woman aged 18 to 35 with acute or convalescent COVID-19. The CDR3: CASSGTTGGTEAFF. In DNA form, the CDR3 reads TGCGCCAGCAGTGGTACGACGGGGGGCACTGAAGCTTTCTTT.